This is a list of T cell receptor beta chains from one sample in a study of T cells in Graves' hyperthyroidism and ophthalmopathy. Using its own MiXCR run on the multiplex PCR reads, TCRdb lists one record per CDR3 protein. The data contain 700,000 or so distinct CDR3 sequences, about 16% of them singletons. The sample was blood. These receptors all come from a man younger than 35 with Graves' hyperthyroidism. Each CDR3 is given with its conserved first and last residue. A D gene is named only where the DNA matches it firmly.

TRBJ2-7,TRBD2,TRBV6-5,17,CASSYTGLAGGPNEQYF
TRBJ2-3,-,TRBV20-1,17,CSASDRDKTSGTDTQYF
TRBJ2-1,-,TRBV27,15,CASSLKHGSYNEQFF
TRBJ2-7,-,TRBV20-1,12,CSATNEGDEQYF
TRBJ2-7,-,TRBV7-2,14,CASSLQGGKYEQYF
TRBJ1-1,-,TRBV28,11,CASAWNTEAFF
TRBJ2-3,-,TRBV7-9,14,CASTWGERADTQYF
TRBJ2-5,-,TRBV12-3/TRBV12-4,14,CASSFTDSQETQYF
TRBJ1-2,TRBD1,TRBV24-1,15,CATSDRTGGFQGYTF
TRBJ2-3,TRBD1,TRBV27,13,CASGTVITDTQYF
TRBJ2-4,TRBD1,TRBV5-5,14,CASSFLDRGNIQYF
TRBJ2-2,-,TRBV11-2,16,CASSRLGQAYTGELFF
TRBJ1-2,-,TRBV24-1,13,CATSEGGLYGYTF
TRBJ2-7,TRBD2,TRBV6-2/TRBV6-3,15,CASSRTSGATYEQYF
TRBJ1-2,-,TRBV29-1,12,CSARHQEYGYTF
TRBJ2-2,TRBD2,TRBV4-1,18,CASSQERTSGPLTGELFF
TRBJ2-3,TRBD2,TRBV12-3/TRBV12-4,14,CASSPYSGSNTQYF
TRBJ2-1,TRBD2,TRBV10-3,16,CAIRTGLAGANNEQFF
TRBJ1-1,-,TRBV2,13,CTSSSEGNTEAFF
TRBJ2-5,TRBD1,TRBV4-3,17,CASSQGPGQGARETQYF
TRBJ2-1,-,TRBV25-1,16,CASSEYERGVYNEQFF
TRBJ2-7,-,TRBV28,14,CASRLAPAGYEQYF
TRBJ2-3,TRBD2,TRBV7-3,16,CASSSGTSGSADTQYF
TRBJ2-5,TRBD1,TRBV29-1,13,CSVGQGAQETQYF
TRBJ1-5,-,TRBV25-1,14,CASSPAGVSQPQHF
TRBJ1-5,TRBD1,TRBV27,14,CASSDRTGDQPQHF
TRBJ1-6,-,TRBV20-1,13,CSASPRVDSPLHF
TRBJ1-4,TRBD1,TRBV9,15,CASSVLGQGNEKLFF
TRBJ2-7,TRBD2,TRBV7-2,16,CASSFRLREFSHEQYF
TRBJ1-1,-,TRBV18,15,CASSPVQAVNTEAFF
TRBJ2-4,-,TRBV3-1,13,CASSRSYKNIQYF
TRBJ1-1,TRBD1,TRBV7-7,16,CASSLGDRGRDTEAFF
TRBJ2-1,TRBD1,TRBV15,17,CATSKGGTGGWDNEQFF
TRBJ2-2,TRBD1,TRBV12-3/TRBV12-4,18,CASRDRDRERSNTGELFF
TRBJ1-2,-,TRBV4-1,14,CASSLEDSTYGYTF
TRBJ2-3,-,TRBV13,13,CASSQQGRDTQYF